Included here is one T cell receptor beta chain sequence, with context. Its antigen is as yet unknown. Reprocessing the 5' RACE reads, TCRdb reports a single entry for every CDR3 protein and omits DNA. Its table lists about 300,000 distinct CDR3 sequences. This sample was taken from a study of T cells expressing NK-cell markers. Findings and caveats of the study: These same clonotypes (in several donors) also led the CD3+CD56-NKG2C+ fraction.

Germline CDR1 and CDR2: LGHNT and FRNRAP. This CDR3 is built from 16 residues. Source material: blood T cells: a sorted CD56 or NKG2C T cell subset, CD4+ or CD8+ T cells, or bulk PBMC T cells (not recorded which). The rearrangement joins TRBV12-5 to TRBJ2-3; TCRdb returns TRBD2, unconfirmable since there is no DNA. The sequence was obtained from a woman between 18 and 70 years old in good health. The CDR3 loop is CASALSTSGRPDTQYF.